This note documents a single T cell receptor beta chain sequence. The data derive from a study of OX40 agonist ivuxolimab in advanced cancers. The length of the CDR3 is 15 residues. CDR1 and CDR2 from the germline V gene are MNHEY and SMNVEV (reference sequence). J was trimmed by 0 bases and V by 8 bases; bases with no gene match: 5. The protocol was immunoSEQ multiplex PCR, while the TCRdb copy is restricted to in-frame clones and leaves out a portion. The repertoire holds approximately 70,000 clones, with around 86% as singletons. The chain carries TRBV27 and TRBJ2-7; 12 nucleotides align to TRBD2. The source was CD4+ or CD8+ T cells sorted from blood, collected in a trial of the OX40 agonist ivuxolimab. This receptor was taken from an adult with an advanced solid tumor such as melanoma, head and neck, liver or kidney cancer. CDR3 coding DNA: TGTGCCAGCGGGAAGACTAGCGGGAGCTCCTACGAGCAGTACTTC. This translates into CASGKTSGSSYEQYF.